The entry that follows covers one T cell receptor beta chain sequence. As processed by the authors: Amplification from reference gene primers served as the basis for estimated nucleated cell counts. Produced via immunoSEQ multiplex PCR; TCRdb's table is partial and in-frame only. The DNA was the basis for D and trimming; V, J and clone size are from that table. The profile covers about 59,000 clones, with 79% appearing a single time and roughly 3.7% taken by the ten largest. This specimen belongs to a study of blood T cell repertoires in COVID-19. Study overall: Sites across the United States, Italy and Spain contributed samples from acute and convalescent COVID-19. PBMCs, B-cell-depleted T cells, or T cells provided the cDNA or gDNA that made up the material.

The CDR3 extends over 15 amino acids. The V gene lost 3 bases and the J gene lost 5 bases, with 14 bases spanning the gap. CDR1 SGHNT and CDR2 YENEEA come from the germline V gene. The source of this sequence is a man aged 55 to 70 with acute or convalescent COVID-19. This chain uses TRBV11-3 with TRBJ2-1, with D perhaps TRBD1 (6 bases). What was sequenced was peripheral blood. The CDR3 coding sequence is TGTGCCAGCAGCTTTAGCAGGGGCCCGGACAATGAGCAGTTCTTC. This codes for CASSFSRGPDNEQFF.